This T cell receptor beta chain was identified during a study of cytomegalovirus exposure and HLA in healthy donors. Germline V CDR1 and CDR2: SGHTA, FQGNSA. The CDR3 loop spans 15 amino acids. Trimming pared 5 bases from V and 7 bases from J, leaving 15 bases between. Study results and limitations: Some 150 TCR beta chains were listed as cytomegalovirus-associated. Among the CMV-associated chains, a few were confirmed in vitro as specific for CMV antigens. Within an earlier analysis, most TCR beta V segments proved productive either about 90% or about 30% of the time. In a later analysis, the majority of CMV-associated beta chains seemingly showed HLA restriction.

For this clone: Its specificity is not known.

With 60 Vbeta and 13 Jbeta primers, the PCR was carried out. The assay was immunoSEQ multiplex PCR, and TCRdb's table has in-frame clones only and misses some. The table shows 130,000 or so clones, with about 80% occurring only once. Sequencing was performed on PBMCs. The chain is built from TRBV7-2 and TRBJ1-6, with D maybe TRBD1 (5 bases). This TCR was sampled from a woman aged 50 to 60 in good health and CMV-seropositive. The CDR3 DNA reads as TGTGCCAGCAGCCTCAGGGACTCGGGGAATTCACCCCTCCACTTT. This sequence encodes CASSLRDSGNSPLHF.